This T cell receptor beta chain was observed in a study of OX40 agonist ivuxolimab in advanced cancers. Across the study: It was ivuxolimab, an agonistic anti-OX40 (CD134) antibody, that patients were treated with.

The cohort excluded patients with autoimmune disease history or systemic immunosuppression. There are a few counts of this clone. The antigen is undetermined. The CDR3 length is 8 residues. The V end lost 8 bases, the J end lost 16 bases, and 9 bases lay between the germline ends. Germline CDR1 MDHEN, CDR2 SYDVKM. Clones were sequenced by immunoSEQ multiplex PCR, and TCRdb holds only the in-frame ones, with some missing. The table includes some 40,000 clones, around three quarters detected once. Points from the study as a whole: Part of the nonresponder group also had normalized T-cell clonal expansion that was low. The expanded peripheral T cells' antigen specificity was not determined.

This chain connects TRBV28 to TRBJ1-5; D unclear. This TCR came from an adult with an advanced solid tumor such as melanoma, head and neck, liver or kidney cancer. The input for sequencing was CD4+ or CD8+ T cells sorted from blood, taken in a trial of the OX40 agonist ivuxolimab. The CDR3 DNA is TGTGCCAGCGGCCGATACCATTTT. It codes for CASGRYHF.